The 27 T cell receptor beta chains given below trace back to one sample, sequenced in a study of T cell responses to AZD1222 COVID-19 vaccine. Method: immunoSEQ multiplex PCR; TCRdb's copy keeps in-frame clones and lacks some. Among some 52,000 clones listed, over 80% were seen once. The sequences come from peripheral blood, collected 28 days after the second AZD1222 dose. The receptor source for this set is an adult who received the AZD1222 COVID-19 vaccine.

V is TRBV6-5 and J is TRBJ1-2, with unresolved D. The V end was cut by 6 bases, the J end by 2 bases, with 13 bases between. The V gene's germline CDR1 is MNHEY and CDR2 SVGAGI. The CDR3 consists of 14 residues. CDR3: CASREDGRNYGYTF. As DNA, the CDR3 is TGTGCCAGCAGAGAGGACGGGAGAAACTATGGCTACACCTTC.

This chain connects TRBV4-1 to TRBJ2-1; D might be TRBD1 or TRBD2, each matching 6 bases. The V and J ends lost 4 bases and 0 bases respectively, with 19 bases between them. This CDR3 region has 18 residues. Per germline, CDR1 MGHRA and CDR2 YSYEKL. DNA for the CDR3: TGCGCCAGCAGCCCCCGGGGGCTGGCGGAGAGCTCCTACAATGAGCAGTTCTTC. Amino acid sequence: CASSPRGLAESSYNEQFF.

The chain carries TRBV6-5 and TRBJ2-3, with D possibly being TRBD2 (5 bases). Germline V gene data show CDR1 as MNHEY and CDR2 as SVGAGI. The V end lost 7 bases, the J end lost 1 base, and 15 bases lay between the germline ends. This CDR3 comprises 15 residues. The CDR3 loop reads CASTAEGWGTDTQYF. CDR3 nucleotide sequence: TGTGCCAGCACGGCTGAGGGATGGGGCACAGATACGCAGTATTTT.

V usage is TRBV19 and J usage is TRBJ1-5; D might be TRBD1 (6 bases). CDR3 length: 14 residues. Per germline, CDR1 LNHDA and CDR2 SQIVND (reference sequence). The ends were cut back, 5 bases at V and 3 bases at J, with 11 bases in the middle. The CDR3 here is CASSDRLLNQPQHF. CDR3 in DNA: TGTGCCAGTAGTGACAGGCTCCTCAATCAGCCCCAGCATTTT. The full variable domain, with the rest looked up from reference TRBV19 and TRBJ1-5, is DGGITQSPKYLFRKEGQNVTLSCEQNLNHDAMYWYRQDPGQGLRLIYYSQIVNDFQKGDIAEGYSVSREKKESFPLTVTSAQKNPTAFYLCASSDRLLNQPQHFGDGTRLSIL.

The chain couples TRBV2 to TRBJ1-2; weak D call: TRBD1 (6 bases). CDR1 and CDR2 from the germline V gene are SNHLY and FYNNEI. This CDR3 has 16 residues. Trimming left V 6 bases short and J 0 bases short, with 17 bases between. The CDR3 bases are TGTGCCAGCAGACCAACACAGGGCGAAGCTAACTATGGCTACACCTTC. Translation gives CASRPTQGEANYGYTF.

The CDR3 nucleotides are TGCGCCAGCAGCTTGATGGACACCGGGGAGCTGTTTTTT. It translates to CASSLMDTGELFF. This chain joins TRBV5-1 and TRBJ2-2, with D unclear. The CDR3 sequence is 13 residues long. The V end was cut by 1 base, the J end by 3 bases, with 4 bases between. CDR1 and CDR2 from the germline V gene are SGHRS and YFSETQ.

The chain uses TRBV18 and TRBJ1-5; no reliable D call. V lost 2 bases and J 4 bases, leaving 6 bases between the germline ends. The CDR3 consists of 13 residues. CDR1 KGHSH and CDR2 LQKENI come from the germline V gene. CDR3 residues: CASSPAANQPQHF. CDR3 nucleotide sequence: TGTGCCAGCTCACCAGCGGCTAATCAGCCCCAGCATTTT.

The chain recombines TRBV5-4 with TRBJ1-1, with TRBD1 identical over 7 bases. This CDR3 spans 16 amino acids. V lost 3 bases to trimming and J lost 0 bases; unmatched junction nucleotides: 8. In germline, CDR1 is SGHNT, CDR2 YYREEE (reference sequence). CDR3 sequence: CASSSGGGTVNTEAFF. Here the CDR3 DNA reads TGTGCCAGCAGCTCGGGTGGGGGGACAGTGAACACTGAAGCTTTCTTT.

The V gene is TRBV12-5, the J gene TRBJ2-1, with D possibly being TRBD1 (6 bases). Between the trimmed V and J ends, which lost 2 bases and 4 bases, there was a span of 12 bases. Per the germline V gene, CDR1 is LGHNT and CDR2 is FRNRAP. The CDR3 covers 15 residues. As DNA, the CDR3 is TGTGCTAGTGGTTTGACAGGGACCGAGTACAATGAGCAGTTCTTC. This codes for CASGLTGTEYNEQFF. The full variable domain, rest sourced from reference TRBV12-5 and TRBJ2-1, is DARVTQTPRHKVTEMGQEVTMRCQPILGHNTVFWYRQTMMQGLELLAYFRNRAPLDDSGMPKDRFSAEMPDATLATLKIQPSEPRDSAVYFCASGLTGTEYNEQFFGPGTRLTVL.

This clone was recorded once. The chain has TRBV24-1 and TRBJ2-1; TRBD2 matches at 8 bases. The germline V gene has CDR1 KGHDR and CDR2 SFDVKD. This CDR3 contains 16 residues. Unmatched junction bases numbered 7, after V lost 3 bases and J lost 4 bases. This chain's CDR3 is CATSDAREGPYNEQFF. In nucleotides, the CDR3 is TGTGCCACCAGTGATGCCCGGGAGGGCCCTTACAATGAGCAGTTCTTC.

The V gene is TRBV6-5, the J gene TRBJ1-1, with a weak D call TRBD1 (5 bases). Trimming took 4 bases from V and 10 from J, leaving 13 bases between them. The length of the CDR3 is 12 residues. Germline V lookup: CDR1 MNHEY, CDR2 SVGAGI. CDR3 bases: TGTGCCAGCAGTTCCGTGGGGGAGAGAGCTTTCTTT. This gives the protein CASSSVGERAFF.

This rearrangement joins TRBV14 to TRBJ1-2; D perhaps matches TRBD1 (5 bases). V was cut by 3 bases and J by 7 bases, with 15 bases left in between. CDR3 size: 14 residues. Per germline, CDR1 SGHDN and CDR2 FVKESK. CDR3 sequence reads: CASSQGPPGGGYTF. CDR3 bases: TGTGCCAGCAGCCAGGGACCTCCGGGAGGTGGCTACACCTTC.

The chain links TRBV5-1 to TRBJ2-7, with D perhaps TRBD2 (6 bases). The CDR3 runs to 15 residues. Germline loops: CDR1 SGHRS, CDR2 YFSETQ. Trimming shortened V by 4 bases and J by 2 bases, and 16 bases separated the two germline ends. The CDR3: CASSPSRLGAYEQYF. Written as DNA, the CDR3 is TGCGCCAGCAGCCCCTCTCGACTAGGAGCCTACGAGCAGTACTTC.

This clone was observed a handful of times. The chain uses TRBV6-5 and TRBJ1-2, with TRBD1 matching over 8 bases. Trimming at V came to 6 bases and at J to 4 bases, leaving 7 bases not matched to a gene. The CDR3 extends over 14 amino acids. Germline values: CDR1 MNHEY, CDR2 SVGAGI. Here the CDR3 DNA reads TGTGCCAGCAGCGGGACAGGACCTACCTATGGCTACACCTTC. Translated, it gives CASSGTGPTYGYTF.

CDR3 loop: CASSVVGTGVDTQYF. In nucleotides, the CDR3 is TGTGCCAGCAGCGTAGTAGGGACAGGGGTAGATACGCAGTATTTT. This chain connects TRBV9 to TRBJ2-3; 10 bases agree with TRBD1. The CDR3 loop spans 15 amino acids. After removal of 0 bases from V and 5 bases from J, the junction contained 3 bases not matched to a gene. Germline V gene lookup returns CDR1 SGDLS and CDR2 YYNGEE.

This chain joins TRBV19 and TRBJ1-1; the D is unclear. CDR3 length: 13 residues. CDR1 and CDR2 (germline): LNHDA, SQIVND (reference sequence). The V gene lost 5 bases and the J gene lost 4 bases, with 11 bases spanning the gap. The CDR3 sequence: CASSGEALTEAFF. The CDR3 DNA is TGTGCCAGTAGTGGCGAGGCCCTCACTGAAGCTTTCTTT.

The chain combines TRBV19 with TRBJ2-7, with TRBD1 matching over 8 bases. With 4 bases clipped from V and 6 bases from J, the junction kept 11 bases outside the gene matches. CDR3 length equals 15 residues. Germline values: CDR1 LNHDA, CDR2 SQIVND (reference sequence). CDR3 nucleotides: TGTGCCAGTAGTAGTGCCGGGACAGGACGCGGCGAGCAGTACTTC. Its protein is CASSSAGTGRGEQYF. Full variable domain (missing parts from reference TRBV19 and TRBJ2-7): DGGITQSPKYLFRKEGQNVTLSCEQNLNHDAMYWYRQDPGQGLRLIYYSQIVNDFQKGDIAEGYSVSREKKESFPLTVTSAQKNPTAFYLCASSSAGTGRGEQYFGPGTRLTVT.

The chain joins TRBV7-9 to TRBJ2-1, with D perhaps matching TRBD1 or TRBD2 (5 bases each). The germline V and J ends were trimmed by 5 bases and 9 bases, with 20 bases remaining between them. From germline, CDR1 is SEHNR and CDR2 FQNEAQ (reference sequence). The CDR3 extends over 15 amino acids. In DNA form, the CDR3 reads TGTGCCAGCAGCCTAGGAGCGATGACGAGGGGTGAGCAGTTCTTC. Translated, it gives CASSLGAMTRGEQFF.

This clone was recorded a few times. This chain links TRBV28 with TRBJ2-5; TRBD1 matches at 10 bases. V lost 5 bases, J lost 3 bases, and 21 bases stayed unmatched. CDR1 and CDR2 from the germline V gene are MDHEN and SYDVKM. The CDR3 covers 20 residues. The CDR3 sequence: CASSPQRATGGFLGEETQYF. Written as DNA, the CDR3 is TGTGCCAGCAGTCCCCAAAGGGCGACAGGGGGCTTTTTAGGGGAAGAGACCCAGTACTTC.

This clone was detected only a few times. The V gene is TRBV30, the J gene TRBJ1-5; D possibly corresponds to TRBD1 (6 bases). Trimming left V 0 bases short and J 7 bases short, with 10 bases between. The CDR3 is 13 amino acids. CDR1 and CDR2 from the germline V gene are GTSNPN and SVGIG (reference sequence). The CDR3 is CAWSVGARQPQHF. Written as DNA, the CDR3 is TGTGCCTGGAGTGTGGGGGCCCGGCAGCCCCAGCATTTT.

In this sample, this clone turned up once. This sequence joins TRBV5-1 and TRBJ1-1; maybe TRBD1 (6 bases). V was clipped by 0 bases and J by 8 bases, with 14 bases between them. Germline CDR1 is SGHRS and CDR2 is YFSETQ. CDR3 length: 14 amino acids. In DNA, the CDR3 is TGCGCCAGCAGCTTGGATGGCATAGGGACAGAAGCTTTCTTT. The encoded protein is CASSLDGIGTEAFF.

This clone was found a few times. The J gene is TRBJ2-7, the V gene TRBV7-8, with TRBD2 identical over 7 bases. The V segment lost 5 bases and the J segment 1 base; nucleotides outside the gene matches: 5. The CDR3 runs 14 residues. Germline CDR1 is SGHVS and CDR2 is FQNEAQ. CDR3 nucleotides: TGTGCCAGCAGCGCGAGCGGGATTTCCTACGAGCAGTACTTC. Its translation is CASSASGISYEQYF.

The chain recombines TRBV18 with TRBJ2-2; tentatively, D is TRBD1 (6 bases). Trimming removed 6 bases at V and 0 bases at J, with 20 bases between. This CDR3 has 18 residues. CDR1 and CDR2 from the germline V gene are KGHSH and LQKENI. The DNA for the CDR3 is TGTGCCAGCTCCGCCACCTTTACGGGACACTCGAACACCGGGGAGCTGTTTTTT. Translating gives CASSATFTGHSNTGELFF.

This chain links TRBV27 with TRBJ1-5; D gene unclear. Trimming shortened V by 3 bases and J by 3 bases, and 9 bases separated the two germline ends. The CDR3 is made up of 14 amino acids. CDR1 is MNHEY, CDR2 SMNVEV, per germline (reference sequence). CDR3 sequence reads: CASSFEAYNQPQHF. Written as DNA, the CDR3 is TGTGCCAGCAGTTTTGAAGCCTACAATCAGCCCCAGCATTTT.

CDR3 DNA sequence: TGTGCCTGGAGTCCGGGACGGTCCTATGAAAAACTGTTTTTT. The encoded protein is CAWSPGRSYEKLFF. The rearrangement joins TRBV30 to TRBJ1-4; maybe TRBD1 (5 bases). V was pared by 2 bases and J by 6 bases, with 13 bases between. The length of the CDR3 is 14 residues. CDR1 GTSNPN and CDR2 SVGIG come from the germline V gene (reference sequence).

The chain links TRBV2 to TRBJ1-1; the match to TRBD1 covers 7 bases. Germline CDR1 reads SNHLY; CDR2 reads FYNNEI. The J segment lost 2 bases and the V segment lost 6 bases, leaving 3 bases of the junction unmatched. The CDR3 covers 13 residues. The CDR3 region is CASSGQANTEAFF. CDR3 DNA sequence: TGTGCCAGCAGCGGACAGGCTAACACTGAAGCTTTCTTT. Full variable domain (missing parts from reference TRBV2 and TRBJ1-1): EPEVTQTPSHQVTQMGQEVILRCVPISNHLYFYWYRQILGQKVEFLVSFYNNEISEKSEIFDDQFSVERPDGSNFTLKIRSTKLEDSAMYFCASSGQANTEAFFGQGTRLTVV.

This sequence joins TRBV19 and TRBJ2-3; TRBD1 is a possible D gene (5 bases). There are 13 residues in the CDR3. Germline V gene sequence: CDR1 LNHDA, CDR2 SQIVND (reference sequence). V dropped 6 bases and J dropped 3 bases, with 10 bases sitting between them. This chain's CDR3 is CASSSQGTDTQYF. The CDR3 DNA follows: TGTGCCAGTAGCTCTCAGGGAACAGATACGCAGTATTTT.